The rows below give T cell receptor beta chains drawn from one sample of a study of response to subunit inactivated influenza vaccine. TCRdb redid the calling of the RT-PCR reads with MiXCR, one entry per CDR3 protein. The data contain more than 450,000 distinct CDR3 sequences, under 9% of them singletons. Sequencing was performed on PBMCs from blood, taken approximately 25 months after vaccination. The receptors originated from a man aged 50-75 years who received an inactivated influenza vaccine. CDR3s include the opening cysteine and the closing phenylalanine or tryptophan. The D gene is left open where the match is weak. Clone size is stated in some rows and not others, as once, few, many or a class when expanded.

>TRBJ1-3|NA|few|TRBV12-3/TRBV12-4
CASNDGPSGNTIYF
TGTGCCAGCAACGACGGACCCTCTGGAAACACCATATATTTT
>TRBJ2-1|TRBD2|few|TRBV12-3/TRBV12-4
CASSPGTSGNHEQFF
TGTGCCAGCAGTCCCGGGACTAGCGGTAACCATGAGCAGTTCTTC
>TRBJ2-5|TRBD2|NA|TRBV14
CASSQEGTSAETQYF
TGTGCCAGCAGCCAAGAAGGGACTAGCGCCGAGACCCAGTACTTC
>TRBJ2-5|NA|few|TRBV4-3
CASSQDMGVWETQYF
TGCGCCAGCAGCCAAGATATGGGGGTCTGGGAGACCCAGTACTTC
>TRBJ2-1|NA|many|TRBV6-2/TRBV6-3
CASSFTDGRQNNEQFF
TGTGCCAGCAGTTTTACGGACGGAAGACAAAACAATGAGCAGTTCTTC
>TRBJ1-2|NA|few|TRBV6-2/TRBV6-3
CASSSSIPYYGYTF
TGTGCCAGCAGTTCCTCCATCCCCTACTATGGCTACACCTTC
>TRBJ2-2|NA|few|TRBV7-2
CASSLAHYGELFF
TGTGCCAGCAGCTTAGCGCACTACGGGGAGCTGTTTTTT
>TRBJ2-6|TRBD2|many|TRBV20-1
CSATSGGSALGANVLTF
TGCAGTGCAACGAGCGGGGGTAGTGCCCTTGGGGCCAACGTCCTGACTTTC
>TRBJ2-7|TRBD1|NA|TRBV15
CATSRAPRGQVEQYF
TGTGCCACCAGCAGAGCCCCCAGGGGGCAAGTTGAGCAGTACTTC
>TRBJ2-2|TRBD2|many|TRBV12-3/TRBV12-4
CASSSRLAGGNTGELFF
TGTGCCAGCAGTTCCAGACTAGCGGGGGGTAACACCGGGGAGCTGTTTTTT
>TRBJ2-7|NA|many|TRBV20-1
CSARDVQEIDYEQYF
TGCAGTGCTCGCGATGTACAGGAGATAGACTACGAGCAGTACTTC
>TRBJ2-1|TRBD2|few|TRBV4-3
CASSQELRGYGEQFF
TGCGCCAGCAGCCAAGAATTGCGGGGGTACGGTGAGCAGTTCTTC
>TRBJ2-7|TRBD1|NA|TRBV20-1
CRTDRGGNEQYF
TGCAGGACGGACAGGGGGGGCAACGAGCAGTACTTC
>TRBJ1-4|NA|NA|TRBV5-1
CASSLSGGDEKLFF
TGCGCCAGCAGCTTGTCCGGGGGTGATGAAAAACTGTTTTTT
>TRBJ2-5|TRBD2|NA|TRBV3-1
CASSQTSGGETQYF
TGTGCCAGCAGCCAGACTAGCGGTGGAGAGACCCAGTACTTC
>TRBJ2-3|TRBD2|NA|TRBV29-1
CSVASGSKDTQYF
TGCAGCGTTGCTAGCGGGAGTAAAGATACGCAGTATTTT
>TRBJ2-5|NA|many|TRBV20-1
CSALIGGAGETQYF
TGCAGTGCCCTAATAGGGGGGGCCGGCGAGACCCAGTACTTC
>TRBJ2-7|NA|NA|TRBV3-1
CASSAVGGYEQYF
TGTGCCAGCAGCGCCGTGGGCGGCTACGAGCAGTACTTC
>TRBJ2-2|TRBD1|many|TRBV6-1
CASRLQGARELFF
TGTGCCAGCAGACTTCAGGGGGCCCGGGAGCTGTTTTTT
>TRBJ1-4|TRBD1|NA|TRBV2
CASSRQGAPEKLFF
TGTGCCAGCAGTCGACAGGGAGCTCCTGAAAAACTGTTTTTT
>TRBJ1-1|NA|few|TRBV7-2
CASSLVSPGANTEAFF
TGTGCCAGCAGCTTAGTCTCCCCGGGGGCGAACACTGAAGCTTTCTTT
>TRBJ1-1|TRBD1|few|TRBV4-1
CASSVGQGARRSSTEAFF
TGCGCCAGCAGCGTTGGACAGGGGGCGCGTCGGTCGAGCACTGAAGCTTTCTTT
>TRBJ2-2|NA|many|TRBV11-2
CASSLGFGTGELFF
TGTGCCAGCAGCTTAGGGTTTGGCACCGGGGAGCTGTTTTTT
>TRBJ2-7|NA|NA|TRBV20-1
CSAREAGFEQYF
TGCAGTGCTAGAGAGGCGGGGTTCGAGCAGTACTTC
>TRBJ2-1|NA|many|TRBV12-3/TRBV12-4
CASSLLWRKVNEQFF
TGTGCCAGCAGTTTACTGTGGCGGAAGGTCAATGAGCAGTTCTTC